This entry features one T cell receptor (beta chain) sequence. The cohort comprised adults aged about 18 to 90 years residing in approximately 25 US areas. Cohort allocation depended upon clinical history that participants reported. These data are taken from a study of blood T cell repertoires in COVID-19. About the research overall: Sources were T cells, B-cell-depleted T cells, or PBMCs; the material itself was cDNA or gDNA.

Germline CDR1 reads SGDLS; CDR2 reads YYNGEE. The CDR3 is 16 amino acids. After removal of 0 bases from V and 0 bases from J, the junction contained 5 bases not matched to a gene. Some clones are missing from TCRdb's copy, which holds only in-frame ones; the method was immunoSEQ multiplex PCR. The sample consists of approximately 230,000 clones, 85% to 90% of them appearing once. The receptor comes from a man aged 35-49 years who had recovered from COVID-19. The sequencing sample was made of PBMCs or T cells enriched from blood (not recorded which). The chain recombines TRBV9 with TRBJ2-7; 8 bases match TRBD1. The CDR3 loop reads CASSVDGQGISYEQYF. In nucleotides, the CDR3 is TGTGCCAGCAGCGTAGACGGACAGGGAATCTCCTACGAGCAGTACTTC.